The 22 T cell receptor beta chains presented below share a single source sample, sequenced in a study of blood T cell repertoires in COVID-19. Here immunoSEQ multiplex PCR was the method, and the copy in TCRdb shows in-frame clones only, minus some. The table includes about 260,000 clones, about nine tenths detected once. Sequencing used peripheral blood. All receptors come from a woman in her forties or fifties who had recovered from COVID-19.

V usage is TRBV25-1 and J usage is TRBJ1-1; possibly TRBD1 for D (6 bases). Germline CDR1 is MGHDK and CDR2 is SYGVNS. V shed 2 bases and J shed 1 base, with 14 bases lying between them. The CDR3 spans 16 residues. The CDR3 nucleotides read TGTGCCAGCAGTGAAGGGGGGCGGGGGCCGAACACTGAAGCTTTCTTT. Translated: CASSEGGRGPNTEAFF.

The chain recombines TRBV7-2 with TRBJ1-1; D not resolved. Germline CDR1 is SGHTA and CDR2 is FQGNSA. Trimming removed 1 base from V and 4 bases from J, with 13 bases in between. The CDR3 runs to 15 residues. The CDR3 nucleotides read TGTGCCAGCAGCTTAGGGGGAGGTTGGAGCACTGAAGCTTTCTTT. Protein product: CASSLGGGWSTEAFF.

Here the CDR3 reads CASRGGQLVYGYTF. CDR3 bases: TGTGCCAGCAGAGGGGGACAGTTAGTCTATGGCTACACCTTC. V is TRBV7-3 and J is TRBJ1-2, with TRBD1 identical over 7 bases. CDR1 SGHTA and CDR2 FQGTGA come from the germline V gene. This CDR3 is built from 14 residues. The trim removed 6 bases at V and 4 bases at J, leaving 8 bases unmatched.

The V and J genes are TRBV30 and TRBJ1-4; tentative D call: TRBD1 (5 bases). CDR1 and CDR2 (germline): GTSNPN, SVGIG (reference sequence). V was cut by 2 bases and J by 4 bases, with 14 bases left in between. The CDR3 runs to 15 residues. CDR3 amino acids: CAWSYSSGLNEKLFF. As DNA, the CDR3 is TGTGCCTGGAGTTATTCATCAGGGCTTAATGAAAAACTGTTTTTT.

Regarding this clone: The same CDR3 also results from other DNA sequences found in this sample. The chain links TRBV12-3 or TRBV12-4 to TRBJ2-5; D is uncertain. The CDR3 totals 11 residues. V lost 3 bases and J 4 bases, leaving 3 bases between the germline ends. The CDR3: CASSFGETQYF. As DNA, the CDR3 is TGTGCCAGCAGTTTCGGAGAGACCCAGTACTTC.

The rearrangement links TRBV6-5 to TRBJ1-5; 9 nucleotides line up with TRBD1. V shed 6 bases and J 6 bases; nucleotides not matched to a gene: 9. Germline CDR1 is MNHEY and CDR2 is SVGAGI. The CDR3 is 15 residues long. The CDR3 sequence is CASSQGQGTIQPQHF. CDR3 sequence (DNA): TGTGCCAGCAGCCAGGGACAGGGTACGATTCAGCCCCAGCATTTT.

J is TRBJ1-1 and V is TRBV29-1, with 7 bases matching TRBD1. Trimming took 5 bases from V and 1 from J; bases not matched to a gene: 10. CDR3 length: 15 residues. Germline V lookup: CDR1 SQVTM, CDR2 ANQGSEA. The CDR3 nucleotides are TGCAGCGTTTCCTCCACAGGGGCCCAGAACACTGAAGCTTTCTTT. Amino acids: CSVSSTGAQNTEAFF. The full variable domain, with the rest looked up from reference TRBV29-1 and TRBJ1-1, is SAVISQKPSRDICQRGTSLTIQCQVDSQVTMMFWYRQQPGQSLTLIATANQGSEATYESGFVIDKFPISRPNLTFSTLTVSNMSPEDSSIYLCSVSSTGAQNTEAFFGQGTRLTVV.

The chain has TRBV7-2 and TRBJ2-3; TRBD1 is a possible D gene (6 bases). The CDR3 runs 13 residues. Germline V gene lookup returns CDR1 SGHTA and CDR2 FQGNSA. V was trimmed by 6 bases and J by 5 bases, leaving 12 bases between them. DNA of the CDR3: TGTGCCAGCAGAGGACAGTACCAAGATACGCAGTATTTT. Protein: CASRGQYQDTQYF.

The rearrangement links TRBV11-3 to TRBJ2-2; D might be TRBD1 (6 bases). V shed 5 bases and J shed 7 bases, with 17 bases lying between them. The CDR3 has 15 amino acids. Germline CDR1 reads SGHNT; CDR2 reads YENEEA. The CDR3 reads CASSLGTHGDGELFF. CDR3 nucleotides: TGTGCCAGCAGCCTCGGGACACATGGGGACGGGGAGCTGTTTTTT.

The chain uses TRBV5-1 and TRBJ1-4; D possibly corresponds to TRBD1 (5 bases). V lost 2 bases and J 7 bases, leaving 18 bases between the germline ends. The CDR3 extends over 16 amino acids. Germline values: CDR1 SGHRS, CDR2 YFSETQ. The CDR3 region is CASSFAGGVASEKLFF. The CDR3 DNA is TGCGCCAGCAGCTTCGCCGGGGGGGTTGCGTCTGAAAAACTGTTTTTT.

The rearrangement joins TRBV6-5 to TRBJ1-5; TRBD1 aligns across 11 bases. V gave up 5 bases and J gave up 7 bases; unmatched junction bases: 7. Germline CDR1 reads MNHEY; CDR2 reads SVGAGI. CDR3 length equals 15 residues. CDR3 in amino acids: CASSLDRGLRQPQHF. The DNA of the CDR3 is TGTGCCAGCAGTCTGGACAGGGGGCTACGGCAGCCCCAGCATTTT.

This clone was counted ten times or more. The V call is TRBV7-3, the J call TRBJ1-2; D not certain. The CDR3 totals 15 residues. Germline loops: CDR1 SGHTA, CDR2 FQGTGA. V lost 4 bases and J lost 4, with 16 bases in between. The CDR3 protein is CASSSGPGSSYGYTF. CDR3 DNA: TGTGCCAGCAGCTCGGGTCCCGGGAGCTCCTATGGCTACACCTTC.

J is TRBJ1-2 and V is TRBV5-4; TRBD1 matches at 7 bases. Germline V gene sequence: CDR1 SGHNT, CDR2 YYREEE (reference sequence). The CDR3 runs to 15 residues. Trimming at V came to 9 bases and at J to 6 bases, leaving 17 bases not matched to a gene. DNA of the CDR3: TGTGCCATCTCTCACGGGAACCTCAGGGGGGATGGCTACACCTTC. Protein product: CAISHGNLRGDGYTF.

The count of this clone is one. The chain is built from TRBV5-1 and TRBJ2-3, with 8 positions matching TRBD2. J lost 7 bases, V lost 3 bases, and 10 bases had no gene match. Germline lookup yields CDR1 SGHRS and CDR2 YFSETQ. The CDR3 runs 15 residues. CDR3 DNA sequence: TGCGCCAGCAGCTCCCCTCCGGGAGGGACGAATACGCAGTATTTT. Translating it yields CASSSPPGGTNTQYF.

This chain links TRBV25-1 with TRBJ2-7; 7 bases are a match to TRBD1. This CDR3 is 16 amino acids long. Germline CDR1 and CDR2: MGHDK and SYGVNS. The J segment lost 7 bases and the V segment lost 4 bases, leaving 16 bases of the junction unmatched. CDR3 amino acids: CASSGRQGPQVEEQYF. CDR3 in DNA: TGTGCCAGCAGTGGCCGACAGGGACCCCAGGTGGAGGAGCAGTACTTC.

This chain joins TRBV14 and TRBJ2-1; 8 bases map to TRBD2. Germline V gives CDR1 SGHDN, CDR2 FVKESK. The CDR3 is 13 amino acids. J lost 12 bases, V lost 2 bases, and 6 bases had no gene match. The CDR3 DNA reads as TGTGCCAGCAGCCAACTCGCTCTAGCGGGGCAGTTCTTC. This encodes CASSQLALAGQFF.

The chain combines TRBV7-6 with TRBJ2-6; no reliable D call. The germline CDR1 and CDR2 sequences are SGHVS and FNYEAQ. This CDR3 contains 12 residues. The CDR3 here is CATRSGANVLTF. The CDR3 nucleotides are TGTGCTACGCGATCTGGGGCCAACGTCCTGACTTTC.

This clone was seen just once. The chain has TRBV24-1 and TRBJ2-7; no clear D gene. From germline, CDR1 is KGHDR and CDR2 SFDVKD. Trimming left V 4 bases short and J 0 bases short, with 6 bases between. CDR3 length equals 13 residues. DNA for the CDR3: TGTGCCACCAGTGAGGGCATCTCCTACGAGCAGTACTTC. It specifies CATSEGISYEQYF.

The chain is built from TRBV3-1 (or the pseudogene TRBV3-2) and TRBJ2-4, with D possibly TRBD1 on 6 matching bases. V lost 8 bases and J lost 1, with 12 bases in between. The germline gives CDR1 LGHDT, CDR2 YNNKEL (reference sequence). The CDR3 spans 14 residues. CDR3 protein: CASGGRVAKNIQYF. CDR3 DNA: TGTGCCAGCGGGGGCAGGGTCGCCAAAAACATTCAGTACTTC.

The chain joins TRBV7-2 to TRBJ2-7; the match to TRBD2 covers 8 bases. The germline CDR1 and CDR2 sequences are SGHTA and FQGNSA. Germline trimming cut 5 bases from V and 3 bases from J; bases unmatched to any gene: 6. CDR3 length: 14 amino acids. CDR3 amino acids: CASSPVSGNYEQYF. CDR3 nucleotides: TGTGCCAGCAGCCCAGTTAGCGGGAACTACGAGCAGTACTTC.

This sequence joins TRBV5-5 and TRBJ1-1, with D maybe TRBD1 (6 bases). The CDR3 is 18 residues long. Trimming left V 5 bases short and J 4 bases short, with 27 bases between. Germline V lookup: CDR1 SGHKS, CDR2 YYEKEE (reference sequence). The CDR3 coding sequence is TGTGCCAGCAGTGACCATTACCGGGACACGGAATGGACCACTGAAGCTTTCTTT. Its translation is CASSDHYRDTEWTTEAFF.

In this sample, this clone turned up once. This chain links TRBV2 with TRBJ2-2, with D perhaps matching TRBD2 (7 bases). V was trimmed by 6 bases and J by 5 bases, leaving 13 bases between them. Germline CDR1 is SNHLY and CDR2 is FYNNEI. This CDR3 has 14 amino acids. The CDR3 DNA reads TGTGCCAGCAGGGTGGGGAGGGGGACCGGGGAGCTGTTTTTT. This translates into CASRVGRGTGELFF.